This is a list of T cell receptor beta chains from one sample in a study of T cell repertoires in cytomegalovirus infection. In TCRdb, the reads were re-called with MiXCR into one record per CDR3 protein. This sample has almost 550,000 distinct CDR3 sequences, with 16% found just once. The sequencing input was CD8+ T cells from PBMCs. The receptors shown here come from a human donor in good health (CMV status not recorded). Some clones in this sample may be carry-over from other donors' samples. The conserved cysteine and the conserved F or W are not part of the CDR3 here. The D gene is left open where the match is weak. Part of the rows lack a size; the others show once, few, many or a class for expanded clones.

.	TRBJ2-7	.	TRBV27	ASSLTGLGYEQY
many	TRBJ1-1	.	TRBV7-9	ASSPPQWGTEAF
few	TRBJ2-1	.	TRBV24-1	ATSDGGLYNEQF
many	TRBJ1-4	.	TRBV14	ASSQGIVDNPQREKLF
many	TRBJ1-2	.	TRBV11-3	ASSLFEATNYGYT
few	TRBJ2-7	TRBD1	TRBV5-5	ASSWTGFEQY
few	TRBJ1-2	.	TRBV19	ASHDGAFYGYT
.	TRBJ2-7	.	TRBV5-1	ASSSGAGYEQY
few	TRBJ1-2	.	TRBV6-5	ASSYSIVPPDSNYGYT
once	TRBJ2-1	.	TRBV28	ASSLRLGAPYNEQF
.	TRBJ2-1	.	TRBV7-9	ASSGQHSYNEQV
many	TRBJ1-1	.	TRBV25-1	ASSEPGPRGTEAF
once	TRBJ2-7	TRBD1	TRBV20-1	SARDRGTGGSEQY
few	TRBJ2-1	.	TRBV2	ASKGFPGFSYNEQF
few	TRBJ2-3	TRBD1	TRBV30	AWTSTGVSTDTQY
many	TRBJ2-5	.	TRBV24-1	ATSDLNSQQETQY